This T cell receptor (beta chain) was retrieved from a study of monozygotic twins with inflammatory bowel disease. General observations from the study: Patients received differing immunosuppressive treatments, which may have added variability to their repertoires.

The germline V gene encodes CDR1 LNHDA and CDR2 SQIVND (reference sequence). The CDR3 loop spans 15 amino acids. Amplification of TCRalpha and TCRbeta cDNA involved two nested PCRs that ran for about 17 and 10 cycles. TCRdb derives one entry per CDR3 protein from the 5' RACE reads, leaving out DNA. Its table lists 350,000 to 550,000 distinct CDR3 sequences. As to this clonotype: Its antigen is unidentified.

The TCR was taken from a human donor with ulcerative colitis or Crohn's disease, or a healthy co-twin of an affected twin (not recorded which). The sequenced sample consisted of blood. This chain connects TRBV19 to TRBJ2-1; the D call of TRBD1 rests on TCRdb alone, since no DNA is present to check it. The CDR3 spells CASRMTGGRYNEQFF.